The entry below describes one T cell receptor beta chain. What it binds is not known. This sample is part of a study of monozygotic twins with inflammatory bowel disease. Sampling involved one blood draw (2.5 ml) for every donor. The length of the CDR3 is 14 residues. CDR1 SGHRS and CDR2 YFSETQ come from the germline V gene. Study results and limitations: The data did not back a single strong IBD-associated clonotype or signal.

TCRalpha and TCRbeta cDNA went through two nested PCRs of roughly 15 and 9 cycles. Following a re-call of the 5' RACE reads, TCRdb has one entry per CDR3 protein and lacks DNA. This repertoire includes about 160,000 distinct CDR3 sequences. Source material: blood. The chain is built from TRBV5-1 and TRBJ2-1; there is no DNA to check the TCRdb D call of TRBD2. The sequence came from a human donor with ulcerative colitis or Crohn's disease, or a healthy co-twin of an affected twin (not recorded which). CDR3 region: CASRSSGSYNEQFF.